What follows are 11 T cell receptor beta chains derived from one specimen sequenced in a study of shared clonotypes between healthy human individuals. Naive CD8 cells lacked CD45RO and underwent positive selection for CCR7, leaving out terminally differentiated effector memory CD45RA+ cells. The assay was immunoSEQ multiplex PCR, and TCRdb's table has in-frame clones only and misses some. Among under 2,000,000 clones listed, around 96% were seen once. The source material was naive CD8+ T cells sorted from blood. Source of these receptors: a man younger than 35 in good health.

The chain has TRBV11-2 and TRBJ2-4; 7 bases align to TRBD2. V trimming: 0 bases; J trimming: 10 bases; junction bases outside the gene matches: 9. Germline V gene data show CDR1 as SGHAT and CDR2 as FQNNGV. The CDR3 is made up of 15 amino acids. The CDR3 sequence: CASSLDGLGLGIQYF. CDR3 DNA sequence: TGTGCCAGCAGCTTAGATGGACTAGGGCTGGGTATTCAGTACTTC. Looking up the rest from reference TRBV11-2 and TRBJ2-4 gives the full variable domain: EAGVAQSPRYKIIEKRQSVAFWCNPISGHATLYWYQQILGQGPKLLIQFQNNGVVDDSQLPKDRFSAERLKGVDSTLKIQPAKLEDSAVYLCASSLDGLGLGIQYFGAGTRLSVL.

The chain has TRBV9 and TRBJ2-7, with D unclear. This CDR3 contains 14 residues. The V gene's germline CDR1 is SGDLS and CDR2 YYNGEE. The germline V and J ends were trimmed by 0 bases and 3 bases, with 10 bases remaining between them. The DNA of the CDR3 is TGTGCCAGCAGCGTAGGAGACCTCGACTACGAGCAGTACTTC. Its protein is CASSVGDLDYEQYF.

The V call is TRBV27, the J call TRBJ2-5; 7 bases fit TRBD1. The V segment lost 3 bases and the J segment 3 bases; nucleotides outside the gene matches: 1. Per germline, CDR1 MNHEY and CDR2 SMNVEV (reference sequence). The CDR3 length is 13 residues. The CDR3 DNA is TGTGCCAGCAGTTTCGGGACAGAAGAGACCCAGTACTTC. Translation: CASSFGTEETQYF.

V is TRBV28 and J is TRBJ2-1; 9 bases align to TRBD1. The germline CDR1 and CDR2 sequences are MDHEN and SYDVKM. This CDR3 is built from 21 residues. With V trimmed by 2 bases and J by 3 bases, 20 bases remained unmatched. In nucleotides, the CDR3 is TGTGCCAGCAGTTTACTCACATCAGGGACCCTCGGGACAGGGATCTACAATGAGCAGTTCTTC. Translation gives CASSLLTSGTLGTGIYNEQFF.

This chain uses TRBV5-1 with TRBJ2-4; 9 nucleotides agree with TRBD2. The CDR3 length is 19 residues. Trimming took 0 bases from V and 0 from J; bases not matched to a gene: 10. Germline CDR1 reads SGHRS; CDR2 reads YFSETQ. CDR3 sequence (DNA): TGCGCCAGCAGCTTGGACCTGAGGACTAGCGTAATAGCCAAAAACATTCAGTACTTC. It translates to CASSLDLRTSVIAKNIQYF.

The chain is built from TRBV19 and TRBJ1-5; TRBD1 agrees at 7 bases. The CDR3 is 17 residues long. Germline V gene lookup returns CDR1 LNHDA and CDR2 SQIVND (reference sequence). V dropped 10 bases and J dropped 2; count of bases not matched to a gene: 17. CDR3 amino acids: CATAGDSWGWGNQPQHF. As DNA, the CDR3 is TGTGCCACCGCGGGGGACAGTTGGGGTTGGGGCAATCAGCCCCAGCATTTT.

Of note for this clone: One end of the junction is discordant with germline, which a read error may explain. The V and J genes are TRBV6-1 and TRBJ2-7; TRBD1 agrees at 9 bases. The germline V gene has CDR1 MNHNS and CDR2 SASEGT. This CDR3 is built from 14 residues. The CDR3 DNA sequence: TGTGCCAGCAGAGAAGGGACAGGGAACTACGAGCAGTACTTC. Its protein is CASREGTGNYEQYF.

The chain links TRBV5-4 to TRBJ2-7; D ambiguous. The germline CDR1 and CDR2 sequences are SGHNT and YYREEE (reference sequence). The CDR3 has 13 residues. V shed 3 bases and J shed 0 bases, with 7 bases lying between them. The CDR3 loop reads CASSSAPSYEQYF. The CDR3 region has the DNA TGTGCCAGCAGCTCGGCCCCCTCCTACGAGCAGTACTTC.

This chain joins TRBV28 and TRBJ2-1, with TRBD2 matching over 7 bases. Losses at the gene ends were 7 bases for V and 4 bases for J; bases not matched to a gene: 7. Germline CDR1 and CDR2: MDHEN and SYDVKM. The CDR3 has 14 amino acids. CDR3 sequence: CASKQAGDYNEQFF. The CDR3 DNA reads as TGTGCCAGCAAACAGGCGGGGGATTACAATGAGCAGTTCTTC.

The V call is TRBV27, the J call TRBJ2-1, with 8 bases matching TRBD2. CDR1 is MNHEY and CDR2 is SMNVEV in the germline V gene (reference sequence). J was trimmed by 4 bases and V by 3 bases; bases with no gene match: 5. This CDR3 has 15 residues. CDR3 DNA: TGTGCCAGCAGTTTGCGTAGCGGGGCTTACAATGAGCAGTTCTTC. It specifies CASSLRSGAYNEQFF.

The genes are TRBV7-9 and TRBJ2-4, with 9 bases aligning to TRBD1. CDR1 SEHNR and CDR2 FQNEAQ come from the germline V gene (reference sequence). The V segment lost 4 bases and the J segment 5 bases; nucleotides outside the gene matches: 6. This CDR3 spans 15 amino acids. CDR3 loop: CASSYAQGAQNIQYF. CDR3 nucleotides: TGTGCCAGCAGCTATGCACAGGGGGCTCAAAACATTCAGTACTTC.